Shown below are 16 T cell receptor beta chains from a single sample sequenced in a study of cytomegalovirus exposure and HLA in healthy donors. The PCR used 60 Vbeta and 13 Jbeta primers. The method was immunoSEQ multiplex PCR; TCRdb's version includes in-frame clones alone and lacks a portion of them. The sample contains 110,000 or so clones, over 75% of which appear only once. The sequencing input was PBMCs. All receptors come from a woman aged 18-29 years in good health and CMV-seronegative.

The V call is TRBV6-6, the J call TRBJ1-3; 7 nucleotides agree with TRBD1. Looked up from germline, CDR1 is MNHNY and CDR2 is SVGAGI (reference sequence). With 7 bases clipped from V and 7 bases from J, the junction kept 16 bases outside the gene matches. The CDR3 is 16 residues long. The CDR3 DNA follows: TGTGCCAGCATCCGGACAGGCCTATCCTCGGGGAACACCATATATTTT. Translated, it gives CASIRTGLSSGNTIYF.

The chain uses TRBV13 and TRBJ2-3, with D possibly TRBD2 on 6 matching bases. This CDR3 contains 15 residues. Per the germline V gene, CDR1 is PRHDT and CDR2 is FYEKMQ (reference sequence). V dropped 5 bases and J dropped 3 bases, with 15 bases sitting between them. The CDR3 region is CASSPGILATDTQYF. CDR3 in DNA: TGTGCCAGCAGCCCCGGGATACTAGCAACAGATACGCAGTATTTT.

This chain connects TRBV7-3 to TRBJ2-1; a possible D gene is TRBD2 (5 bases). This CDR3 spans 16 amino acids. Germline V lookup: CDR1 SGHTA, CDR2 FQGTGA. V gave up 5 bases and J gave up 4 bases, with 18 bases separating them. The CDR3 loop is CASSPLTLASYNEQFF. The CDR3, as DNA: TGTGCCAGCAGCCCTTTGACCCTAGCTAGTTACAATGAGCAGTTCTTC.

V is TRBV6-5 and J is TRBJ2-1; D is possibly TRBD1 (6 bases). Germline V gene data show CDR1 as MNHEY and CDR2 as SVGAGI. CDR3 length: 14 amino acids. V lost 5 bases, J lost 6 bases, and 14 bases lay in between. The DNA of the CDR3 is TGTGCCAGCAGTCCTCAGGACAGTGCCAATGAGCAGTTCTTC. Translated: CASSPQDSANEQFF.

V gene TRBV9 combines with J gene TRBJ1-5; a weak D match, TRBD1 (5 bases). The V end was cut by 3 bases, the J end by 7 bases, with 14 bases between. Germline V gene lookup returns CDR1 SGDLS and CDR2 YYNGEE. The CDR3 covers 14 residues. The CDR3 loop reads CASSGGAGKQPQHF. The CDR3 region has the DNA TGTGCCAGCAGCGGTGGGGCAGGGAAGCAGCCCCAGCATTTT.

J is TRBJ1-5 and V is TRBV19; 11 bases fit TRBD1. This CDR3 is 19 amino acids long. Germline V CDR1 and CDR2: LNHDA, SQIVND (reference sequence). V shed 4 bases, J shed 5 bases, and the junction held 16 bases outside the gene matches. The CDR3: CASSTIGQGAGSRYQPQHF. CDR3 bases: TGTGCCAGTAGTACTATCGGACAGGGGGCTGGAAGTCGCTATCAGCCCCAGCATTTT.

The genes are TRBV9 and TRBJ1-1; unclear D gene. Germline-derived CDR1 and CDR2 are SGDLS and YYNGEE. CDR3 length equals 13 residues. V shed 3 bases and J shed 6 bases, with 12 bases lying between them. The CDR3 sequence is CASSARTRAEAFF. For the CDR3, the DNA is TGTGCCAGCAGCGCCCGGACGCGGGCTGAAGCTTTCTTT.

This clone was seen only once. The rearrangement joins TRBV25-1 to TRBJ1-4, with TRBD1 identical over 8 bases. In germline, CDR1 is MGHDK, CDR2 SYGVNS. This CDR3 is built from 14 residues. With V trimmed by 4 bases and J by 7 bases, 5 bases remained unmatched. CDR3 nucleotides: TGTGCCAGCAGTGGGGAGGACAGGGTTGAAAAACTGTTTTTT. Encoded protein: CASSGEDRVEKLFF.

The chain recombines TRBV30 with TRBJ2-7; 7 nucleotides align to TRBD1. J was trimmed by 3 bases and V by 3 bases; bases with no gene match: 5. In germline, CDR1 is GTSNPN, CDR2 SVGIG (reference sequence). This CDR3 is 13 amino acids long. CDR3 sequence reads: CAWRPGQYYEQYF. As DNA, the CDR3 is TGTGCCTGGAGACCGGGACAGTACTACGAGCAGTACTTC.

This rearrangement joins TRBV5-8 to TRBJ2-5; no reliable D call. V was clipped by 6 bases and J by 5 bases, with 20 bases between them. Germline-derived CDR1 and CDR2 are SGHTS and YDEGEE. The CDR3 extends over 15 amino acids. CDR3 region: CASTPGGTLQETQYF. In DNA form, the CDR3 reads TGTGCCAGCACCCCCGGCGGTACCCTGCAGGAGACCCAGTACTTC.

The chain carries TRBV5-1 and TRBJ2-5, with a possible D match to TRBD1 (6 bases). The germline V gene encodes CDR1 SGHRS and CDR2 YFSETQ. The V end lost 0 bases, the J end lost 2 bases, and 11 bases lay between the germline ends. The CDR3 runs 15 residues. In DNA form, the CDR3 reads TGCGCCAGCAGCTTGGCCGGGACACTTCAAGAGACCCAGTACTTC. Translation gives CASSLAGTLQETQYF.

The CDR3 DNA reads TGTGCCATCAGTGGGACTAGCGGGATTTCCTACGAGCAGTACTTC. Translated: CAISGTSGISYEQYF. The J gene is TRBJ2-7, the V gene TRBV10-3; TRBD2 aligns across 12 bases. J gave up 1 base and V 4 bases, and 2 bases lay outside the gene matches. The CDR3 has 15 residues. The V gene's germline CDR1 is ENHRY and CDR2 SYGVKD.

J is TRBJ1-1 and V is TRBV27; D is unclear. Trimming took off 2 bases at V and 0 bases at J, with 10 bases between the two ends. Per germline, CDR1 MNHEY and CDR2 SMNVEV (reference sequence). The length of the CDR3 is 15 residues. The CDR3 loop is CASSLGMGMNTEAFF. The CDR3 DNA is TGTGCCAGCAGTTTAGGTATGGGCATGAACACTGAAGCTTTCTTT.

The chain has TRBV5-4 and TRBJ2-2; possible D gene TRBD1, 5 bases. Germline CDR1 SGHNT, CDR2 YYREEE (reference sequence). V lost 1 base and J lost 0, with 13 bases in between. CDR3 length: 17 amino acids. CDR3 amino acids: CASSLSLRTTNTGELFF. In nucleotides, the CDR3 is TGTGCCAGCAGCTTGAGTTTACGGACAACGAACACCGGGGAGCTGTTTTTT.

This rearrangement joins TRBV29-1 to TRBJ1-2, with TRBD1 as a possible D gene (5 bases). This CDR3 region has 14 residues. Germline CDR1 and CDR2: SQVTM and ANQGSEA. The V end was cut by 5 bases, the J end by 4 bases, with 17 bases between. For the CDR3, the DNA is TGCAGCGTTCAGGGTGGGCCACTGTCCTATGGCTACACCTTC. Amino acid sequence: CSVQGGPLSYGYTF.

The chain links TRBV10-3 to TRBJ2-5; 7 bases align to TRBD2. The CDR3 consists of 14 residues. J lost 3 bases, V lost 10 bases, and 11 bases had no gene match. Germline CDR1 ENHRY, CDR2 SYGVKD. The chain's CDR3 is CATQRQGGEETQYF. The CDR3 DNA is TGTGCCACCCAACGTCAGGGAGGGGAAGAGACCCAGTACTTC.